This TCR beta chain appears in the sequencing data of a study of CD8 T cell repertoires and HIV-1 epitope variants. Study background: Tested: three Gag epitope families, Nef HW9 and YT9.

TCRdb keeps only in-frame clones here, not all; method: immunoSEQ multiplex PCR. The sample consists of some 87,000 clones, 70% to 75% of them appearing once. The source is a male donor with HIV. The specimen was uncultured baseline CD8+ T cells from peripheral blood mononuclear cells (PBMCs).

In DNA, the CDR3 is TGTGCCAGCAGCACATACCACGGGACTACCTACAATGAGCAGTTCTTC. Protein product: CASSTYHGTTYNEQFF. The chain links TRBV7-8 to TRBJ2-1, with TRBD2 identical over 7 bases. CDR3 length: 16 amino acids. Germline trimming cut 5 bases from V and 2 bases from J; bases unmatched to any gene: 9. Per germline, CDR1 SGHVS and CDR2 FQNEAQ.